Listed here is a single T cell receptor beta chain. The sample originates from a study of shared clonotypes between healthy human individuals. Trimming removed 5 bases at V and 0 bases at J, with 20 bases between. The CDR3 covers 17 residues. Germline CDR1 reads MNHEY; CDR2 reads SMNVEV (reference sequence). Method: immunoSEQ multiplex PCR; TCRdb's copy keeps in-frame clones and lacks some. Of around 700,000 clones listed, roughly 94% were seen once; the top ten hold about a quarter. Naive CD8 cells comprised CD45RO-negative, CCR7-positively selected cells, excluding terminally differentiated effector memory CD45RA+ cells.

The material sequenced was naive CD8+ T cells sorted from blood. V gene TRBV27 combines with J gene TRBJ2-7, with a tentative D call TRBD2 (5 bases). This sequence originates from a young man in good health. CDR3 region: CASSPLGVDLRSYEQYF. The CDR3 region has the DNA TGTGCCAGCAGTCCCCTCGGAGTGGACTTACGCTCCTACGAGCAGTACTTC.